What follows is one TCR beta chain and its context. Its antigen is unknown. V shed 1 base, J shed 6 bases, and the junction held 10 bases outside the gene matches. The germline CDR1 and CDR2 sequences are SEHNR and FQNEAQ (reference sequence). This CDR3 region has 17 residues. Measured with immunoSEQ multiplex PCR; TCRdb has only the in-frame clones, and not every one. In the table there are about 610,000 clones, 97% of which are singletons. These data originate in a study of shared clonotypes between healthy human individuals. Findings and limits, study-wide: Clonotype sharing levels among donors were expected to vary with sequencing depth. Generation probability values for non-shared clonotypes were lower than those for clonotypes shared by all four donors. Between a few donors, naive CD4 clonotypes were shared at a level of approximately 5%. Only a few donors were included, so the genetic and exposure-history diversity represented was limited.

Sample: naive CD4+ T cells sorted from blood. Subset given: CD45RA+ positively selected. V and J are TRBV7-9 and TRBJ2-3, with 10 positions matching TRBD2. This TCR was sampled from a woman aged 30 to 39 in good health. In DNA, the CDR3 is TGTGCCAGCAGCTTAGGAGTAGCGGGAGGAATTGGGGATACGCAGTATTTT. This translates into CASSLGVAGGIGDTQYF.